The clone carrying this TCR beta chain qualifies as medium-sized. Its antigen remains unknown. This specimen comes from a study of spatial heterogeneity in lung cancer. Overall study: The mean occurrence of each unique TCR and UMI combination in raw reads exceeded 8.5. Study findings and constraints: One measure, the expanded intratumoral alpha and beta TCR count, tracked tumor mutation counts. Counts of ubiquitous and regional expanded TCRs tracked ubiquitous and regional nonsynonymous mutations, respectively.

MiXCR, applied by TCRdb to the 5' RACE reads, yields one record per CDR3 protein. The sample has 20,000 to 25,000 distinct CDR3 sequences; more than 4.5% are singletons. Time point described: sample taken at primary tumor resection. The donors, approximately 66 patients with untreated early-stage non-small cell lung cancer, provided the samples. From tumor, nontumor lung or frozen PBMC, whole RNA was taken unsorted for sequencing. The CDR3 contains 14 residues. V lost 7 bases to trimming and J lost 5 bases, with 17 bases between them. Germline assignment: CDR1 SEHNR and CDR2 FQNEAQ (reference sequence).

The material was lung tumor tissue, obtained at surgery. The chain is built from TRBV7-9 and TRBJ2-5; D might be TRBD1 (6 bases). The TCR sequence derives from a male donor with early-stage non-small cell lung cancer. For the CDR3, the DNA is TGTGCCAGCAAATGGACGGCCACAGGGGAGACCCAGTACTTC. Translating gives CASKWTATGETQYF.